The rows below give T cell receptor beta chains drawn from one sample of a study of T cells after yellow fever vaccination. TCRdb re-analysed the 5' RACE reads in MiXCR, keeping a single row per CDR3 protein. The table records 250,000 to 300,000 distinct CDR3 sequences, 10% to 15% of them present only once. Specimen: CD4+ T cells sorted from PBMCs, collected 45 days after the yellow fever booster vaccination. These receptors were taken from a man aged 25 to 40 who received the YFV17D yellow fever vaccine. CDR3s include the opening cysteine and the closing phenylalanine or tryptophan. A D gene is named only where the DNA matches it firmly. Some rows have no size entry. The others give once, few or many, or a class for an expanded clone.

cdr3_length: 10
d_call: NA
clone_size: few
v_call: TRBV29-1
j_call: TRBJ2-1
cdr3_nt: TGCAGCGTGACTGTCCCTGAGCAGTTCTTC
cdr3_aa: CSVTVPEQFF

cdr3_length: 16
d_call: NA
clone_size: few
v_call: TRBV5-1
j_call: TRBJ2-7
cdr3_nt: TGCGCCAGCAGCCCACGAAAAACAGGGATCACCTACGAGCAGTACTTC
cdr3_aa: CASSPRKTGITYEQYF

cdr3_length: 14
d_call: NA
clone_size: NA
v_call: TRBV9
j_call: TRBJ2-3
cdr3_nt: TGTGCCAGCAGCGAGACAGACTTCACAGATACGCAGTATTTT
cdr3_aa: CASSETDFTDTQYF

cdr3_length: 15
d_call: TRBD2
clone_size: NA
v_call: TRBV15
j_call: TRBJ2-2
cdr3_nt: TGTGCCACCAGCGCTCGCGGGAGCTTTCCCGGGGAGCTGTTTTTT
cdr3_aa: CATSARGSFPGELFF

cdr3_length: 13
d_call: TRBD1
clone_size: NA
v_call: TRBV18
j_call: TRBJ2-7
cdr3_nt: TGTGCCAGCTCACCATTGGACAGGGGGCGGCAGTACTTC
cdr3_aa: CASSPLDRGRQYF

cdr3_length: 16
d_call: TRBD1
clone_size: few
v_call: TRBV10-2
j_call: TRBJ1-2
cdr3_nt: TGCGCCAGCAGAACACTGCCCAGGAGGGGACAGTATGGCTACACCTTC
cdr3_aa: CASRTLPRRGQYGYTF

cdr3_length: 17
d_call: NA
clone_size: many
v_call: TRBV12-3/TRBV12-4
j_call: TRBJ2-7
cdr3_nt: TGTGCCAGCAGACGAGACGCCGGGGAAAGGTGGGCCTACGAGCAGTACTTC
cdr3_aa: CASRRDAGERWAYEQYF

cdr3_length: 13
d_call: NA
clone_size: NA
v_call: TRBV7-2
j_call: TRBJ2-5
cdr3_nt: TGTGCCAGCAGCTCATTCAGCGAAGAGACCCAGTACTTC
cdr3_aa: CASSSFSEETQYF

cdr3_length: 14
d_call: NA
clone_size: NA
v_call: TRBV5-1
j_call: TRBJ2-1
cdr3_nt: TGCGCCAGCAGCGTCTACCGGGATAACAATGAGCAGTTCTTC
cdr3_aa: CASSVYRDNNEQFF

cdr3_length: 15
d_call: NA
clone_size: NA
v_call: TRBV20-1
j_call: TRBJ1-4
cdr3_nt: TGCAGTGCTAGTGCAGGAACGGCAACTAATGAAAAACTGTTTTTT
cdr3_aa: CSASAGTATNEKLFF

cdr3_length: 16
d_call: NA
clone_size: NA
v_call: TRBV4-3
j_call: TRBJ2-6
cdr3_nt: TGCGCCAGCAGCCAAGATTGGGTTGCTGGGGCCAACGTCCTGACTTTC
cdr3_aa: CASSQDWVAGANVLTF

cdr3_length: 13
d_call: NA
clone_size: few
v_call: TRBV18
j_call: TRBJ1-1
cdr3_nt: TGTGCCAGCTCGTCGACGACGAACACTGAAGCTTTCTTT
cdr3_aa: CASSSTTNTEAFF

cdr3_length: 16
d_call: NA
clone_size: few
v_call: TRBV3-1
j_call: TRBJ2-1
cdr3_nt: TGTGCCAGCGCGCTCGGGGGGCGAATTACCTACAATGAGCAGTTCTTC
cdr3_aa: CASALGGRITYNEQFF

cdr3_length: 14
d_call: NA
clone_size: NA
v_call: TRBV7-9
j_call: TRBJ1-3
cdr3_nt: TGTGCCAGCAGCTTAGACATATCTGGAAACACCATATATTTT
cdr3_aa: CASSLDISGNTIYF

cdr3_length: 15
d_call: NA
clone_size: few
v_call: TRBV4-2
j_call: TRBJ2-7
cdr3_nt: TGTGCCAGCAGCCAAGATCCAGGACACCCCTACGAGCAGTACTTC
cdr3_aa: CASSQDPGHPYEQYF

cdr3_length: 15
d_call: NA
clone_size: NA
v_call: TRBV28
j_call: TRBJ2-3
cdr3_nt: TGTGCCAGCAGAGGGGGAGGGCCGTACACAGATACGCAGTATTTT
cdr3_aa: CASRGGGPYTDTQYF

cdr3_length: 16
d_call: TRBD2
clone_size: few
v_call: TRBV7-9
j_call: TRBJ2-1
cdr3_nt: TGTGCCAGCAGCCCTTTGGGGACTAGCTTTTACAATGAGCAGTTCTTC
cdr3_aa: CASSPLGTSFYNEQFF

cdr3_length: 15
d_call: TRBD2
clone_size: few
v_call: TRBV5-1
j_call: TRBJ2-1
cdr3_nt: TGCGCCAGCAGCTTCCTAGCGGAGAGCTACAATGAGCAGTTCTTC
cdr3_aa: CASSFLAESYNEQFF

cdr3_length: 16
d_call: NA
clone_size: NA
v_call: TRBV7-3
j_call: TRBJ2-5
cdr3_nt: TGTGCCAGCAGCCCCAAGGCAGCCCTAGTCCAAGAGACCCAGTACTTC
cdr3_aa: CASSPKAALVQETQYF

cdr3_length: 10
d_call: NA
clone_size: many
v_call: TRBV20-1
j_call: TRBJ2-1
cdr3_nt: TGCAGTGCTAGTCGTGGTGAGCAGTTCTTC
cdr3_aa: CSASRGEQFF

cdr3_length: 15
d_call: NA
clone_size: few
v_call: TRBV5-1
j_call: TRBJ2-1
cdr3_nt: TGCGCCAGCAGCTTTGTGGGGGGAGGATACAATGAGCAGTTCTTC
cdr3_aa: CASSFVGGGYNEQFF

cdr3_length: 12
d_call: NA
clone_size: NA
v_call: TRBV29-1
j_call: TRBJ2-1
cdr3_nt: TGCAGCGTTGTTCCTGGGCGGAATGAGCAGTTCTTC
cdr3_aa: CSVVPGRNEQFF

cdr3_length: 16
d_call: TRBD2
clone_size: few
v_call: TRBV5-1
j_call: TRBJ2-1
cdr3_nt: TGCGCCAGCAGCTTGTCCGGGACTAGCGGGAGAGTATGGCAGTTCTTC
cdr3_aa: CASSLSGTSGRVWQFF

cdr3_length: 13
d_call: TRBD1
clone_size: NA
v_call: TRBV5-1
j_call: TRBJ1-2
cdr3_nt: TGCGCCAGCAGCAACGGACAGGTATATGGCTACACCTTC
cdr3_aa: CASSNGQVYGYTF

cdr3_length: 12
d_call: NA
clone_size: NA
v_call: TRBV28
j_call: TRBJ2-2
cdr3_nt: TGTGCCAGCAGGTTGCTCACCGGGGAGCTGTTTTTT
cdr3_aa: CASRLLTGELFF

cdr3_length: 17
d_call: TRBD1
clone_size: NA
v_call: TRBV4-3
j_call: TRBJ2-1
cdr3_nt: TGCGCCAGCAGCCAAGATTTGGGACAGGGGAGGTACAATGAGCAGTTCTTC
cdr3_aa: CASSQDLGQGRYNEQFF

cdr3_length: 14
d_call: TRBD2
clone_size: few
v_call: TRBV7-2
j_call: TRBJ2-1
cdr3_nt: TGTGCCAGCAGCCAGCGGGAGGGTCGCAGTGAGCAGTTCTTC
cdr3_aa: CASSQREGRSEQFF

cdr3_length: 10
d_call: NA
clone_size: few
v_call: TRBV5-1
j_call: TRBJ2-2
cdr3_nt: TGCGCCAGCCGCACCGGGGAGCTGTTTTTT
cdr3_aa: CASRTGELFF

cdr3_length: 16
d_call: TRBD2
clone_size: NA
v_call: TRBV4-3
j_call: TRBJ2-5
cdr3_nt: TGCGCCAGCAGCCAAGAAATAGCGGGAACCCAAGAGACCCAGTACTTC
cdr3_aa: CASSQEIAGTQETQYF

cdr3_length: 14
d_call: NA
clone_size: few
v_call: TRBV7-2
j_call: TRBJ2-7
cdr3_nt: TGTGCCAGCAGCCATCCTAGGGACCTCTACGAGCAGTACTTC
cdr3_aa: CASSHPRDLYEQYF

cdr3_length: 11
d_call: NA
clone_size: many
v_call: TRBV12-3/TRBV12-4
j_call: TRBJ2-7
cdr3_nt: TGTGCCAGCAGTTTACAGTACGAGCAGTACTTC
cdr3_aa: CASSLQYEQYF

cdr3_length: 16
d_call: NA
clone_size: NA
v_call: TRBV25-1
j_call: TRBJ2-1
cdr3_nt: TGTGCCAGCAGTGAGGTAGGAGGGAGCGGCTACAATGAGCAGTTCTTC
cdr3_aa: CASSEVGGSGYNEQFF

cdr3_length: 14
d_call: NA
clone_size: NA
v_call: TRBV5-1
j_call: TRBJ2-7
cdr3_nt: TGCGCCAGCAGCACAGGGTCAAGCGGAGACGAGCAGTACTTC
cdr3_aa: CASSTGSSGDEQYF

cdr3_length: 12
d_call: NA
clone_size: many
v_call: TRBV15
j_call: TRBJ2-5
cdr3_nt: TGTGCCACCAGCAGGCCACAAGAGACCCAGTACTTC
cdr3_aa: CATSRPQETQYF

cdr3_length: 12
d_call: NA
clone_size: NA
v_call: TRBV29-1
j_call: TRBJ2-1
cdr3_nt: TGCAGCGTCGAGCACGACTACAATGAGCAGTTCTTC
cdr3_aa: CSVEHDYNEQFF

cdr3_length: 13
d_call: NA
clone_size: NA
v_call: TRBV12-3/TRBV12-4
j_call: TRBJ1-2
cdr3_nt: TGTGCCAGCAGTTTTGGGGGAATCTATGGCTACACCTTC
cdr3_aa: CASSFGGIYGYTF

cdr3_length: 16
d_call: NA
clone_size: NA
v_call: TRBV5-4
j_call: TRBJ2-3
cdr3_nt: TGTGCCAGCAGCGTCGCTTCAGGGGTCGGGACAGATACGCAGTATTTT
cdr3_aa: CASSVASGVGTDTQYF

cdr3_length: 14
d_call: TRBD2
clone_size: few
v_call: TRBV15
j_call: TRBJ2-4
cdr3_nt: TGTGCCACCAGCAGCCGGGACTACAAAAACATTCAGTACTTC
cdr3_aa: CATSSRDYKNIQYF

cdr3_length: 15
d_call: TRBD1
clone_size: NA
v_call: TRBV5-5
j_call: TRBJ2-2
cdr3_nt: TGTGCCAGCCGCTGGACAGGGGGCGATTTCGGGGAGCTGTTTTTT
cdr3_aa: CASRWTGGDFGELFF

cdr3_length: 15
d_call: TRBD1
clone_size: few
v_call: TRBV12-3/TRBV12-4
j_call: TRBJ2-1
cdr3_nt: TGTGCCAGCAGTAGCAACAGGGGCTCCTACAATGAGCAGTTCTTC
cdr3_aa: CASSSNRGSYNEQFF

cdr3_length: 14
d_call: NA
clone_size: many
v_call: TRBV20-1
j_call: TRBJ2-2
cdr3_nt: TGCAGTGCTAGTGGTAGCGGAAACACCGGGGAGCTGTTTTTT
cdr3_aa: CSASGSGNTGELFF

cdr3_length: 19
d_call: TRBD2
clone_size: many
v_call: TRBV11-2
j_call: TRBJ2-1
cdr3_nt: TGTGCCAGCAGCTTAATGGCATGGGAGAGCGGGATCTCCTACAATGAGCAGTTCTTC
cdr3_aa: CASSLMAWESGISYNEQFF

cdr3_length: 15
d_call: TRBD2
clone_size: NA
v_call: TRBV7-8
j_call: TRBJ2-7
cdr3_nt: TGTGCCAGCAGCCCCCCGGGACTAGTCCAGGGAGAGCAGTACTTC
cdr3_aa: CASSPPGLVQGEQYF